A selection of T cell receptor beta chains follows, all from one sample in a study of cytomegalovirus exposure and HLA in healthy donors. Generated by immunoSEQ multiplex PCR, the TCRdb table keeps only in-frame clones and is missing some. Here the sample spans 200,000 or so clones, around four fifths being singletons. The material sequenced was PBMCs. The receptors here all came from a woman aged 18-35 years in good health and CMV-seronegative. CDR3s include the opening cysteine and the closing phenylalanine or tryptophan. Size values are once, few and many counts, or a class for expanded clones, and some rows have none.

length: 16; V: TRBV5-3; J: TRBJ2-7; size: .; CDR3: CARSLGLAGPYYEQYF
length: 13; V: TRBV10-2; J: TRBJ1-5; size: .; CDR3: CASRRAAGGPQHF
length: 14; V: TRBV29-1; J: TRBJ2-1; size: .; CDR3: CSVERGSSYNEQFF
length: 14; V: TRBV27; J: TRBJ2-2; size: .; CDR3: CASRSTGVPGELFF
length: 13; V: TRBV9; J: TRBJ1-2; size: .; CDR3: CASSVASTDGYTF
length: 13; V: TRBV2; J: TRBJ2-7; size: .; CDR3: CASSAGFTYEQYF
length: 12; V: TRBV2; J: TRBJ2-1; size: .; CDR3: CASIGQFNEQFF
length: 14; V: TRBV9; J: TRBJ2-7; size: once; CDR3: CASSVVPYSYEQYF
length: 14; V: TRBV30; J: TRBJ2-1; size: many; CDR3: CAWSTERGGNEQFF
length: 15; V: TRBV7-9; J: TRBJ2-5; size: .; CDR3: CASSLVGTSSGTQYF
length: 13; V: TRBV29-1; J: TRBJ2-2; size: .; CDR3: CSVGDGNTGELFF
length: 13; V: TRBV5-1; J: TRBJ1-2; size: .; CDR3: CASSLAQGDGYTF
length: 14; V: TRBV5-1; J: TRBJ1-2; size: .; CDR3: CASSLAEGRGGYTF
length: 13; V: TRBV28; J: TRBJ2-1; size: few; CDR3: CASSSRTGNEQFF
length: 14; V: TRBV4-1; J: TRBJ1-2; size: few; CDR3: CASSQDYEIPGYTF
length: 15; V: TRBV6-6; J: TRBJ2-7; size: .; CDR3: CASSGRRGSTYEQYF
length: 16; V: TRBV27; J: TRBJ2-5; size: once; CDR3: CASSLLAGLRRETQYF
length: 12; V: TRBV13; J: TRBJ2-7; size: .; CDR3: CASSFSSYEQYF
length: 17; V: TRBV7-6; J: TRBJ2-7; size: .; CDR3: CASSPMIVASGSYEQYF
length: 13; V: TRBV30; J: TRBJ2-1; size: .; CDR3: CAWAGAVYNEQFF
length: 17; V: TRBV5-1; J: TRBJ2-1; size: .; CDR3: CASSLGPRAGDANEQFF
length: 12; V: TRBV10-2; J: TRBJ1-1; size: .; CDR3: CASSGGQPEAFF
length: 15; V: TRBV7-2; J: TRBJ1-2; size: few; CDR3: CASSPQGGLDYGYTF
length: 14; V: TRBV28; J: TRBJ1-5; size: .; CDR3: CASSLFGGHQPQHF
length: 15; V: TRBV2; J: TRBJ2-7; size: .; CDR3: CASSDLLAGGYEQYF
length: 13; V: TRBV7-2; J: TRBJ2-3; size: .; CDR3: CASSLRSARPQYF
length: 15; V: TRBV7-3; J: TRBJ2-1; size: few; CDR3: CASSRTSGSYNEQFF
length: 14; V: TRBV6-5; J: TRBJ2-5; size: .; CDR3: CASSYMQAQETQYF
length: 15; V: TRBV30; J: TRBJ1-2; size: .; CDR3: CAWSEGPPANYGYTF
length: 15; V: TRBV14; J: TRBJ2-2; size: .; CDR3: CASSQMRARTGELFF
length: 15; V: TRBV27; J: TRBJ2-7; size: .; CDR3: CASSLIGPPTYEQYF
length: 15; V: TRBV29-1; J: TRBJ2-5; size: .; CDR3: CSVGGGPERQETQYF
length: 14; V: TRBV19; J: TRBJ2-7; size: .; CDR3: CATRTGPLLEEQYF
length: 14; V: TRBV2; J: TRBJ1-5; size: few; CDR3: CASSGRTSNQPQHF
length: 18; V: TRBV9; J: TRBJ1-2; size: .; CDR3: CASSPHNRVQGSNYGYTF
length: 16; V: TRBV7-8; J: TRBJ1-5; size: .; CDR3: CASSLTGVGGDQPQHF
length: 15; V: TRBV27; J: TRBJ2-7; size: .; CDR3: CASSSPGGSSYEQYF
length: 16; V: TRBV4-2; J: TRBJ2-7; size: .; CDR3: CASSPGLAGGPGEQYF
length: 15; V: TRBV6-5; J: TRBJ2-7; size: .; CDR3: CASRSAGVPADEQYF
length: 16; V: TRBV30; J: TRBJ2-2; size: .; CDR3: CAWSRGTRLNTGELFF
length: 13; V: TRBV29-1; J: TRBJ2-5; size: .; CDR3: CSVGRGRRETQYF
length: 14; V: TRBV19; J: TRBJ1-2; size: .; CDR3: CASSPGTVVKGYTF
length: 15; V: TRBV12-5; J: TRBJ2-7; size: once; CDR3: CASGLGQGSQYEQYF
length: 13; V: TRBV6-5; J: TRBJ2-5; size: .; CDR3: CASSSLLGETQYF
length: 14; V: TRBV27; J: TRBJ1-5; size: .; CDR3: CASSPRTDNQPQHF
length: 14; V: TRBV5-1; J: TRBJ2-3; size: once; CDR3: CASMREGGTDTQYF
length: 13; V: TRBV30; J: TRBJ2-1; size: .; CDR3: CAWSVDFLNEQFF
length: 13; V: TRBV7-8; J: TRBJ1-1; size: .; CDR3: CASSLVGRTEAFF
length: 13; V: TRBV7-6; J: TRBJ2-5; size: .; CDR3: CASRTTGGSTQYF
length: 12; V: TRBV30; J: TRBJ2-7; size: few; CDR3: CAWSVRGREQYF
length: 16; V: TRBV29-1; J: TRBJ1-1; size: .; CDR3: CSVPRAGGRGRTEAFF
length: 16; V: TRBV4-1; J: TRBJ2-1; size: .; CDR3: CASSQGGGSSYNEQFF